The 5 T cell receptor beta chains presented below share a single source sample, sequenced in a study of blood T cell repertoires in COVID-19. Assay used: immunoSEQ multiplex PCR; TCRdb lists only in-frame clones, some missing. There are 300,000 to 450,000 clones in the sample; 81% occur only once, and roughly 1.1% lies in the top ten. Sample: peripheral blood. These receptors all stem from a human donor with acute or convalescent COVID-19. The donor label of this sample is uncertain.

The chain uses TRBV27 and TRBJ2-7; 14 bases are a match to TRBD2. Germline CDR1 MNHEY, CDR2 SMNVEV (reference sequence). This CDR3 spans 17 amino acids. J was trimmed by 5 bases and V by 5 bases; bases with no gene match: 11. CDR3 DNA sequence: TGTGCCAGCAGTCTTTATACGGGACTAGCGGGAGATAACGAGCAGTACTTC. Translated, it gives CASSLYTGLAGDNEQYF.

The J gene is TRBJ2-1, the V gene TRBV11-2; 8 nucleotides agree with TRBD2. The junction had 7 bases not matched to a gene; V was cut back by 5 bases and J by 16 bases. The CDR3 consists of 11 residues. Germline CDR1 reads SGHAT; CDR2 reads FQNNGV. Here the CDR3 DNA reads TGTGCCAGCAGCGTCGGGGGGGCGAGTTTCTTC. It is translated as CASSVGGASFF. Variable domain in full (rest from reference TRBV11-2 and TRBJ2-1): EAGVAQSPRYKIIEKRQSVAFWCNPISGHATLYWYQQILGQGPKLLIQFQNNGVVDDSQLPKDRFSAERLKGVDSTLKIQPAKLEDSAVYLCASSVGGASFFGPGTRLTVL.

This sequence joins TRBV7-9 and TRBJ1-2, with D perhaps TRBD1 (5 bases). Trimming took off 5 bases at V and 4 bases at J, with 8 bases between the two ends. Germline assignment: CDR1 SEHNR and CDR2 FQNEAQ (reference sequence). The CDR3 has 12 amino acids. The CDR3 spells CASSGAAYGYTF. The CDR3 DNA is TGTGCCAGCAGCGGGGCAGCCTATGGCTACACCTTC.

The CDR3 nucleotides are TGTGCCTCCCACGTGCGCCTCGCGGGGGTCCAAGAGACCCAGTACTTC. This translates into CASHVRLAGVQETQYF. The chain combines TRBV30 with TRBJ2-5; 7 bases match TRBD2. This CDR3 has 16 amino acids. The ends lost 7 bases at V and 1 base at J; junction bases unmatched: 15. Germline CDR1 reads GTSNPN; CDR2 reads SVGIG (reference sequence).

The sample holds one count of this clone. The chain is built from TRBV30 and TRBJ2-2; possible D gene TRBD2, 5 bases. V was cut by 0 bases and J by 10 bases, with 15 bases left in between. This CDR3 spans 14 amino acids. Germline CDR1 reads GTSNPN; CDR2 reads SVGIG (reference sequence). The chain's CDR3 is CAWSVGGSALELFF. DNA of the CDR3: TGTGCCTGGAGTGTAGGAGGTAGCGCCCTGGAGCTGTTTTTT.